These T cell receptor beta chains were read from a single sample in a study of blood T cell repertoires in COVID-19. The protocol was immunoSEQ multiplex PCR, while the TCRdb copy is restricted to in-frame clones and leaves out a portion. Of about 270,000 clones in the sample, 85% to 90% were seen once. Sequences were obtained from PBMCs or T cells enriched from blood (not recorded which). These receptors were taken from a woman younger than 45 with acute COVID-19. CDR3s include the opening cysteine and the closing phenylalanine or tryptophan. A D gene is named only where the DNA matches it firmly. Size tells how often a clone was seen (once, few, many) or the class of an expanded clone, and some rows leave it out.

d_call j_call clone_size v_call cdr3_nt cdr3_aa
TRBD1 TRBJ1-6 . TRBV28 TGTGCCAGCAGTTTATCAGGGCAGGGGGATAGTTCACCCCTCCACTTT CASSLSGQGDSSPLHF
TRBD1 TRBJ1-1 . TRBV9 TGTGCCAGCAGCGTCAGTCAGGGGGAGAACACTGAAGCTTTCTTT CASSVSQGENTEAFF
. TRBJ2-5 . TRBV9 TGTGCCAGCAGCGTAGAGGAGGGAGAGTGGGGAGAGACCCAGTACTTC CASSVEEGEWGETQYF
TRBD1 TRBJ1-2 . TRBV7-8 TGTGCCAGCAGCTCCGGGACAGGGGCTGGTGGCTACACCTTC CASSSGTGAGGYTF
. TRBJ1-6 . TRBV6-5 TGTGCCAGCAGTTCTGGACAGTTTACTGATTCACCCCTCCACTTT CASSSGQFTDSPLHF
TRBD2 TRBJ2-7 . TRBV29-1 TGCAGCGTTGAAAGGGTTGTGGGGGGGTTTAAAGGTTGGGAGCAGTACTTC CSVERVVGGFKGWEQYF
TRBD1 TRBJ2-7 . TRBV6-6 TGTGCCAGCAGACTTGGACAGGAATCAACCTACGAGCAGTACTTC CASRLGQESTYEQYF
TRBD2 TRBJ2-3 . TRBV5-6 TGTGCCAGCAGCGGGCGACTAGCGGGAGGAGATACGCAGTATTTT CASSGRLAGGDTQYF
. TRBJ2-7 . TRBV9 TGTGCCAGCAGCGTAGGTCTACCGAGCTCCTACGAGCAGTACTTC CASSVGLPSSYEQYF
TRBD1 TRBJ2-7 . TRBV19 TGTGCCAGTAGTATATTAAGGGGGCGCCTCTACGAGCAGTACTTC CASSILRGRLYEQYF
. TRBJ1-5 . TRBV5-1 TGCGCCAGCAGCTTGGGACCAGGGAATAGCAATCAGCCCCAGCATTTT CASSLGPGNSNQPQHF
TRBD1 TRBJ2-7 . TRBV4-1 TGCGCCAGCAGCCAAGATAGGACAGGGGGCTCCTACGAGCAGTACTTC CASSQDRTGGSYEQYF
. TRBJ1-1 . TRBV3-1/TRBV3-2 TGTGCCAGCAGCCAAGTGAGAACTCCGAACACTGAAGCTTTCTTT CASSQVRTPNTEAFF
TRBD2 TRBJ2-1 once TRBV4-2 TGTGCCAGCAGCCAAGAGGGACTAGCGGTAAACAATGAGCAGTTCTTC CASSQEGLAVNNEQFF
TRBD2 TRBJ2-1 . TRBV6-2/TRBV6-3 TGTGCCAGCAGTTACTTATTCAGCGGGAGGGCCGGGAATGAGCAGTTCTTC CASSYLFSGRAGNEQFF
. TRBJ2-7 . TRBV30 TGTGCCTGGAGTGTAGGGGATAACGAGCAGTACTTC CAWSVGDNEQYF
TRBD1 TRBJ1-4 . TRBV5-1 TGCGCCAGCAGCGCGGGACAGGGTGGGAGTGAAAAACTGTTTTTT CASSAGQGGSEKLFF
TRBD2 TRBJ2-3 . TRBV4-1 TGCGCCAGCAGCCAAGGGCGGGAGGGAAGCACAGATACGCAGTATTTT CASSQGREGSTDTQYF
TRBD1 TRBJ2-7 . TRBV6-1 TGTGCCAGCAGTGAATCGGGACAGGGGGATATCTACGAGCAGTACTTC CASSESGQGDIYEQYF
TRBD1 TRBJ2-3 . TRBV28 TGTGCCAGCAGTGCCCCCTCCCTGGACAGGGTCACAGATACGCAGTATTTT CASSAPSLDRVTDTQYF
TRBD1 TRBJ1-5 . TRBV19 TGTGCCAGTAGTATTAATGCAGGGGGTAGCAATCAGCCCCAGCATTTT CASSINAGGSNQPQHF
TRBD2 TRBJ2-1 . TRBV4-1 TGCGCCAGCAGCCAAGATCCGAGCGGGAGGGCCAACAATGAGCAGTTCTTC CASSQDPSGRANNEQFF